One and the same sample provided the 28 T cell receptor beta chains below, sequenced in a study of T-cell memory formation after mild COVID-19. TCRdb re-derived calls from the 5' RACE reads in MiXCR, one entry per CDR3 protein. The data show about 340,000 distinct CDR3 sequences, approximately 15% seen once. The source material was PBMCs or a T cell subset sorted from them (not recorded which). The receptors originated from a man in his late teens or twenties who had mild COVID-19 (a few samples of this study predate the infection). Cell type and time point are not known.

This clonotype was counted a few times. The chain combines TRBV12-5 with TRBJ2-2, with D perhaps TRBD1 (6 bases). This CDR3 is built from 15 residues. V lost 3 bases and J lost 5, with 13 bases in between. Looked up from germline, CDR1 is LGHNT and CDR2 is FRNRAP. Here the CDR3 reads CASGFSITGTGELFF. CDR3 DNA: TGTGCTAGTGGTTTTTCCATCACAGGGACCGGGGAGCTGTTTTTT.

This clonotype was seen more than once but under ten times. The gene calls are TRBV9 and TRBJ2-5; D is undetermined. Germline CDR1 SGDLS, CDR2 YYNGEE. V was trimmed by 3 bases and J by 2 bases, leaving 8 bases between them. The CDR3 consists of 13 residues. CDR3 residues: CASSAYSQETQYF. CDR3 nucleotide sequence: TGTGCCAGCAGCGCGTACTCTCAAGAGACCCAGTACTTC.

This clonotype showed up just a few times. CDR3 sequence reads: CASSQLAGSPKETQYF. CDR3 nucleotides: TGTGCCAGCAGCCAACTAGCGGGGTCCCCGAAAGAGACCCAGTACTTC. The gene calls are TRBV3-1 and TRBJ2-5, with TRBD2 matching over 9 bases. Per germline, CDR1 LGHDT and CDR2 YNNKEL (reference sequence). This CDR3 is built from 16 residues. The J segment lost 3 bases and the V segment lost 2 bases, leaving 7 bases of the junction unmatched.

This clonotype was seen many times. The chain joins TRBV11-1 to TRBJ2-7; D unresolved. CDR1 is SGHAT, CDR2 FQDESV, per germline (reference sequence). This CDR3 has 14 residues. V gave up 5 bases and J gave up 0 bases, with 11 bases separating them. CDR3 sequence: CASSTYSSSYEQYV. The CDR3 nucleotides read TGTGCCAGCAGCACATATTCGAGCTCCTACGAGCAGTACGTC.

The rearrangement links TRBV6-2 or TRBV6-3 to TRBJ2-7; 9 positions match TRBD1. The ends lost 11 bases at V and 6 bases at J; junction bases unmatched: 5. The CDR3 runs to 11 residues. The germline V gene has CDR1 MNHEY and CDR2 SVGEGT. The CDR3 region is CAATGGTEQYF. In nucleotides, the CDR3 is TGTGCCGCGACAGGGGGGACCGAGCAGTACTTC.

This clonotype came up many times. The chain combines TRBV7-9 with TRBJ2-1; possible D gene TRBD1, 5 bases. Germline V gene lookup returns CDR1 SEHNR and CDR2 FQNEAQ (reference sequence). Trimming pared 3 bases from V and 4 bases from J, leaving 13 bases between. The CDR3 length is 15 residues. CDR3 nucleotide sequence: TGTGCCAGCAGCTTGGCAGGGAATACTTACAATGAGCAGTTCTTC. Translation gives CASSLAGNTYNEQFF.

The sample holds a few counts of this clonotype. The chain uses TRBV7-9 and TRBJ2-1; D uncertain. Looked up from germline, CDR1 is SEHNR and CDR2 is FQNEAQ (reference sequence). The CDR3 loop spans 8 amino acids. The ends were cut back, 11 bases at V and 6 bases at J, with 2 bases in the middle. This CDR3 is CAGNEQFF. The CDR3 DNA is TGTGCCGGCAATGAGCAGTTCTTC.

The sample holds a few counts of this clonotype. The V gene is TRBV24-1, the J gene TRBJ2-1; 7 bases fit TRBD2. CDR3 length: 15 amino acids. With 7 bases clipped from V and 8 bases from J, the junction kept 13 bases outside the gene matches. Germline lookup yields CDR1 KGHDR and CDR2 SFDVKD. CDR3 protein: CATSERGNPGDEQFF. In nucleotides, the CDR3 is TGTGCCACCAGCGAGCGGGGCAACCCCGGCGATGAGCAGTTCTTC.

The chain recombines TRBV6-1 with TRBJ2-5; D not resolved. V was pared by 2 bases and J by 5 bases, with 6 bases between. Per germline, CDR1 MNHNS and CDR2 SASEGT. This CDR3 is 12 amino acids long. CDR3 region: CASSEQLETQYF. The DNA of the CDR3 is TGTGCCAGCAGTGAACAACTGGAGACCCAGTACTTC.

The chain's CDR3 is CASSPPWPGDSPLHF. In DNA form, the CDR3 reads TGTGCCAGCAGCCCCCCGTGGCCTGGGGATTCACCCCTCCACTTT. The rearrangement uses TRBV7-9 and TRBJ1-6; D call uncertain. V was shortened by 5 bases and J by 8 bases, with 16 bases between the two germline ends. The CDR3 loop spans 15 amino acids. In germline, CDR1 is SEHNR, CDR2 FQNEAQ (reference sequence).

Ten or more counts support this clonotype. The rearrangement uses TRBV9 and TRBJ2-3; tentatively, D is TRBD2 (5 bases). V was clipped by 3 bases and J by 4 bases, with 12 bases between them. The germline V gene encodes CDR1 SGDLS and CDR2 YYNGEE. CDR3 size: 14 residues. CDR3 loop: CASSDPRVPDTQYF. The DNA of the CDR3 is TGTGCCAGCAGCGACCCGAGGGTCCCAGATACGCAGTATTTT.

This clonotype was counted between two and nine times. The chain employs TRBV10-2 and TRBJ2-7; TRBD1 agrees at 7 bases. The V segment lost 0 bases and the J segment 2 bases; nucleotides outside the gene matches: 4. Germline CDR1 WSHSY, CDR2 SAAADI. This CDR3 is built from 15 residues. The CDR3 coding sequence is TGCGCCAGCAGTGAGTCGGGCCAGGGGGCCTACGAGCAGTACTTC. Translated, it gives CASSESGQGAYEQYF.

This clonotype was observed once. V and J are TRBV5-1 and TRBJ2-2; D uncertain. There are 15 residues in the CDR3. Trimming cost V 0 bases and J 3 bases, with 9 bases left between them. From germline, CDR1 is SGHRS and CDR2 YFSETQ. The CDR3 sequence: CASSLGMADTGELFF. The CDR3 nucleotides are TGCGCCAGCAGCTTGGGTATGGCGGACACCGGGGAGCTGTTTTTT.

This clonotype was counted between two and nine times. The V gene is TRBV5-1, the J gene TRBJ2-3, with D possibly TRBD1 on 6 matching bases. This CDR3 has 17 residues. Germline V CDR1 and CDR2: SGHRS, YFSETQ. V was cut by 5 bases and J by 0 bases, with 19 bases left in between. The CDR3 DNA reads as TGCGCCAGCAGTCCTAGGGGGAGCGGAGCTAGCACAGATACGCAGTATTTT. Its translation: CASSPRGSGASTDTQYF.

The J gene is TRBJ1-1, the V gene TRBV15, with 8 bases matching TRBD1. This CDR3 has 15 residues. Germline CDR1 is LNHNV and CDR2 is YYDKDF (reference sequence). The V and J ends lost 6 bases and 2 bases, in that order; junction bases with no gene match: 8. The CDR3 loop is CATSQTDRVNTEAFF. The CDR3 DNA reads TGTGCCACCAGTCAGACGGACAGGGTCAACACTGAAGCTTTCTTT. The full variable domain, completed using reference TRBV15 and TRBJ1-1, is DAMVIQNPRYQVTQFGKPVTLSCSQTLNHNVMYWYQQKSSQAPKLLFHYYDKDFNNEADTPDNFQSRRPNTSFCFLDIRSPGLGDTAMYLCATSQTDRVNTEAFFGQGTRLTVV.

The CDR3 DNA is TGTGCCAGCAGCTCTACCCCCCAGGGGCTATACGGGGAGACCCAGTACTTC. Translated: CASSSTPQGLYGETQYF. This chain uses TRBV11-2 with TRBJ2-5; tentative D call: TRBD1 (6 bases). The CDR3 is made up of 17 amino acids. The germline V and J ends were trimmed by 4 bases and 5 bases, with 23 bases remaining between them. Per the germline V gene, CDR1 is SGHAT and CDR2 is FQNNGV. The full variable domain, with the rest looked up from reference TRBV11-2 and TRBJ2-5, is EAGVAQSPRYKIIEKRQSVAFWCNPISGHATLYWYQQILGQGPKLLIQFQNNGVVDDSQLPKDRFSAERLKGVDSTLKIQPAKLEDSAVYLCASSSTPQGLYGETQYFGPGTRLLVL.

The CDR3, as DNA: TGCGCCAGCAGCCAAGATGGGGGCGGTGGATGGGCCCCGCCGCCAGATACGCAGTATTTT. This codes for CASSQDGGGGWAPPPDTQYF. The J gene is TRBJ2-3, the V gene TRBV4-1, with D possibly matching TRBD1 (6 bases). This CDR3 has 20 residues. Trimming cost V 0 bases and J 4 bases, with 26 bases left between them. Germline V gene data show CDR1 as MGHRA and CDR2 as YSYEKL.

This chain joins TRBV6-5 and TRBJ2-7; D is ambiguous. This CDR3 contains 13 residues. In germline, CDR1 is MNHEY, CDR2 SVGAGI. V lost 2 bases and J lost 3, with 8 bases in between. The CDR3: CASSYTVFYEQYF. The CDR3 nucleotides are TGTGCCAGCAGTTACACGGTTTTCTACGAGCAGTACTTC.

By frequency in the sample, this clonotype is medium-sized. The chain recombines TRBV7-9 with TRBJ2-1; 7 bases line up with TRBD2. Losses at the gene ends were 1 base for V and 5 bases for J; bases not matched to a gene: 5. Germline loops: CDR1 SEHNR, CDR2 FQNEAQ (reference sequence). CDR3 length equals 15 residues. The CDR3 DNA sequence: TGTGCCAGCAGCTTAGTTGGAGCGGGGAACAATGAGCAGTTCTTC. Translating it yields CASSLVGAGNNEQFF.

The CDR3, as DNA: TGTGCCAGCAGGCAGGACAGGGGCACTGAAGCTTTCTTT. This sequence encodes CASRQDRGTEAFF. This rearrangement joins TRBV12-3 or TRBV12-4 to TRBJ1-1; TRBD1 matches 9 bases. The CDR3 runs to 13 residues. The V segment lost 6 bases and the J segment 4 bases; nucleotides outside the gene matches: 3.

In this sample, this clonotype turned up a few times. The chain combines TRBV18 with TRBJ1-6; no definite D call. V was trimmed by 11 bases and J by 0 bases, leaving 14 bases between them. Germline V gives CDR1 KGHSH, CDR2 LQKENI. CDR3 length: 15 residues. CDR3 bases: TGTGCCGGCGCTAGGGAAAGCTCCTATAATTCACCCCTCCACTTT. Translation gives CAGARESSYNSPLHF.

J is TRBJ2-3 and V is TRBV5-6, with D unresolved. V lost 0 bases and J 4 bases, leaving 6 bases between the germline ends. This CDR3 has 13 residues. Germline values: CDR1 SGHDT, CDR2 YYEEEE. CDR3 sequence reads: CASSLERSDTQYF. CDR3 in DNA: TGTGCCAGCAGCTTGGAGAGGTCAGATACGCAGTATTTT.

The CDR3 here is CASSLGRRRQEGNEQFF. CDR3 sequence (DNA): TGCGCCAGCAGCTTGGGGCGCCGAAGGCAAGAAGGCAATGAGCAGTTCTTC. The genes are TRBV5-1 and TRBJ2-1; D ambiguous. CDR1 and CDR2 from the germline V gene are SGHRS and YFSETQ. V gave up 0 bases and J gave up 6 bases, with 19 bases separating them. The CDR3 is 17 amino acids. Filled out from reference TRBV5-1 and TRBJ2-1, the complete variable domain reads KAGVTQTPRYLIKTRGQQVTLSCSPISGHRSVSWYQQTPGQGLQFLFEYFSETQRNKGNFPGRFSGRQFSNSRSEMNVSTLELGDSALYLCASSLGRRRQEGNEQFFGPGTRLTVL.

This clonotype has only a few counts. The gene calls are TRBV19 and TRBJ2-3; 9 bases line up with TRBD1. CDR3 size: 15 residues. Germline-derived CDR1 and CDR2 are LNHDA and SQIVND (reference sequence). V gave up 4 bases and J gave up 1 base; unmatched junction bases: 3. CDR3 in amino acids: CASSTRTGGTDTQYF. For the CDR3, the DNA is TGTGCCAGTAGTACACGGACAGGGGGCACAGATACGCAGTATTTT.

This clonotype has only a few counts. The chain is built from TRBV9 and TRBJ1-5; D is unresolved. The V end lost 3 bases, the J end lost 0 bases, and 7 bases lay between the germline ends. CDR3 size: 14 residues. Germline lookup yields CDR1 SGDLS and CDR2 YYNGEE. The CDR3 spells CASSAPNSNQPQHF. DNA for the CDR3: TGTGCCAGCAGCGCCCCCAATAGCAATCAGCCCCAGCATTTT.

V usage is TRBV5-1 and J usage is TRBJ1-2; D gene uncertain. From germline, CDR1 is SGHRS and CDR2 YFSETQ. Between the trimmed V and J ends, which lost 0 bases and 8 bases, there was a span of 11 bases. CDR3 length equals 13 residues. The CDR3 sequence is CASSLAPAWGYTF. Here the CDR3 DNA reads TGCGCCAGCAGCTTGGCCCCCGCATGGGGCTACACCTTC.

This clonotype was found a few times. The rearrangement links TRBV5-6 to TRBJ2-7; 9 nucleotides agree with TRBD1. With 0 bases clipped from V and 5 bases from J, the junction kept 12 bases outside the gene matches. Germline V lookup: CDR1 SGHDT, CDR2 YYEEEE. The CDR3 runs 17 residues. The CDR3 DNA sequence: TGTGCCAGCAGCTTGGCCAATCCATGGGACAGGGTCCACGAGCAGTACGTC. This gives the protein CASSLANPWDRVHEQYV.

The rearrangement links TRBV20-1 to TRBJ2-1; no definite D call. The CDR3 has 12 residues. Trimming removed 4 bases from V and 8 bases from J, with 12 bases in between. Per germline, CDR1 DFQATT and CDR2 SNEGSKA (reference sequence). CDR3: CSAKRDWDEQFF. The CDR3 coding sequence is TGCAGTGCTAAAAGGGATTGGGATGAGCAGTTCTTC.